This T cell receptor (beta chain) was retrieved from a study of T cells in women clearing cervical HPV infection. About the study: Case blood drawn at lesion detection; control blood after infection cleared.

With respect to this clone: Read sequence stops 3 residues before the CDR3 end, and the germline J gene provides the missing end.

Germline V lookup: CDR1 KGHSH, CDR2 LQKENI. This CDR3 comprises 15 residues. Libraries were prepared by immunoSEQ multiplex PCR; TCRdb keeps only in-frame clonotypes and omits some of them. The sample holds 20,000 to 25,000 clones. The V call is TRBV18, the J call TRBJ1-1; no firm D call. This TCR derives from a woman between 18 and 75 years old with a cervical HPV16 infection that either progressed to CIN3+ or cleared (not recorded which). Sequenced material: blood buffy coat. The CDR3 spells CASSLGQPGTDTAFF. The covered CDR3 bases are TGTGCCAGCTCACTTGGCCAGCCCGGCACAGATACG.